Reported below is one TCR beta chain. The sample comes from a study of cytomegalovirus exposure and HLA in healthy donors. The CDR3 is made up of 18 amino acids. The V and J ends lost 1 base and 0 bases, in that order; junction bases with no gene match: 6. CDR1 SGHTA and CDR2 FQGNSA come from the germline V gene. The PCR used 60 Vbeta and 13 Jbeta primers. The method was immunoSEQ multiplex PCR; TCRdb's version includes in-frame clones alone and lacks a portion of them. The data show more than 85,000 clones, roughly 70% seen once. The material sequenced was PBMCs. V and J are TRBV7-2 and TRBJ1-3; 10 nucleotides agree with TRBD1. The clonotype was recovered from a woman aged 45-60 years in good health and CMV-seropositive. The CDR3 region has the DNA TGTGCCAGCAGCTTAGACGTCGGGGACAGGGGCTCTGGAAACACCATATATTTT. This codes for CASSLDVGDRGSGNTIYF.